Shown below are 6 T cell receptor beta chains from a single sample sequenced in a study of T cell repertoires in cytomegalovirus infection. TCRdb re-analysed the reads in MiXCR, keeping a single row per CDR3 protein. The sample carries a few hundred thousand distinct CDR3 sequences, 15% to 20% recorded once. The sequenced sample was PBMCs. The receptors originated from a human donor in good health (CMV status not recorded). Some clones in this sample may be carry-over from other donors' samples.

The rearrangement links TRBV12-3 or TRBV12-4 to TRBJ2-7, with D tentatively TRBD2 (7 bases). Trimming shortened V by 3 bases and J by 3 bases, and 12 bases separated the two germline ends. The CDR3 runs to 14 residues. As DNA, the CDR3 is TGTGCCAGCAGTTTTGGGGGGGCCTACTACGAGCAGTACTTC. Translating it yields CASSFGGAYYEQYF.

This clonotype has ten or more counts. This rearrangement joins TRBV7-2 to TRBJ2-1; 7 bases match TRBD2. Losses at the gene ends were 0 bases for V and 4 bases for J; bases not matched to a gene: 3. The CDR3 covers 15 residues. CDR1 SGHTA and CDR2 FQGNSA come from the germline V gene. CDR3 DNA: TGTGCCAGCAGCTTAGCGCGGGGGACTTACAATGAGCAGTTCTTC. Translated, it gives CASSLARGTYNEQFF.

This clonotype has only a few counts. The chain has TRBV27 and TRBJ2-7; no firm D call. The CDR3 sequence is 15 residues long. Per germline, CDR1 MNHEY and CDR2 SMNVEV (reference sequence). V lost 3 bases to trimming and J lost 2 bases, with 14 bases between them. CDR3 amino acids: CASSFNWDSPYEQYF. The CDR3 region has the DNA TGTGCCAGCAGTTTTAACTGGGATTCCCCCTACGAGCAGTACTTC.

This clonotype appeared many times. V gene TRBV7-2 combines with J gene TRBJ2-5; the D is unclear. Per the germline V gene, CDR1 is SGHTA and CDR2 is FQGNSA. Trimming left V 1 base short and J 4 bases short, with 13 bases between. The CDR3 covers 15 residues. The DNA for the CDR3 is TGTGCCAGCAGCTTAGACCCCTCTAGAGTAGAGACCCAGTACTTC. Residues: CASSLDPSRVETQYF. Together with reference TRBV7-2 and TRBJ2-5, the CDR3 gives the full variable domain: GAGVSQSPSNKVTEKGKDVELRCDPISGHTALYWYRQSLGQGLEFLIYFQGNSAPDKSGLPSDRFSAERTGGSVSTLTIQRTQQEDSAVYLCASSLDPSRVETQYFGPGTRLLVL.

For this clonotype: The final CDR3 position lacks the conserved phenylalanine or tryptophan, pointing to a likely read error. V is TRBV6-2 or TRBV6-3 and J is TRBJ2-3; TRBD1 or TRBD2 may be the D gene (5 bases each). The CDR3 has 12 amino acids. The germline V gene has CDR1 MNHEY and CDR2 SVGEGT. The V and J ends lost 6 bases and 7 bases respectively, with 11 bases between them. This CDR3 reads CASSRDPHTQYS. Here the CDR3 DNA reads TGTGCCAGCAGCCGGGACCCCCATACGCAGTATTCT.

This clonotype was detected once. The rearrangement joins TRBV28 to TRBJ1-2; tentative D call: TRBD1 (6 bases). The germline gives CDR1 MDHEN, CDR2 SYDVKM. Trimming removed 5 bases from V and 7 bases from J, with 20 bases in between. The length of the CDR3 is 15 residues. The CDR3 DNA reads TGTGCCAGCAGTCCAACCGTGGGGGGCGCTGGTGGCTACACCTTC. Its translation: CASSPTVGGAGGYTF.